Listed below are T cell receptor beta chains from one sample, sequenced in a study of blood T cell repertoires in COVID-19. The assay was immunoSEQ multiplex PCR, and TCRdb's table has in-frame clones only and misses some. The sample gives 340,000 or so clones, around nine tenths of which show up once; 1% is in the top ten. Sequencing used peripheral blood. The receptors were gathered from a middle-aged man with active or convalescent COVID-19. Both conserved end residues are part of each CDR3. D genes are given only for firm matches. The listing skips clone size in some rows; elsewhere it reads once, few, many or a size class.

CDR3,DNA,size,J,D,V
CASSPLSGGAAYNEQFF,TGTGCCAGCTCACCACTTTCCGGGGGGGCCGCTTACAATGAGCAGTTCTTC,NA,TRBJ2-1,TRBD2,TRBV18
CASSHVFRDTEAFF,TGTGCCAGCAGCCATGTTTTCCGGGACACTGAAGCTTTCTTT,NA,TRBJ1-1,NA,TRBV4-2
CASSSGLGQQSEQYF,TGTGCCAGCAGTTCGGGCCTGGGACAGCAGAGCGAGCAGTACTTC,NA,TRBJ2-7,TRBD1,TRBV27
CASSQVGRYNEQFF,TGCGCCAGCAGCCAAGTTGGGCGCTACAATGAGCAGTTCTTC,NA,TRBJ2-1,NA,TRBV4-3
CASSLGDTVGSYNEQFF,TGTGCCAGCAGCTTAGGAGACACCGTTGGCTCCTACAATGAGCAGTTCTTC,NA,TRBJ2-1,NA,TRBV11-2
CASSPGQDYGYTF,TGTGCCAGCAGCCCCGGACAGGACTATGGCTACACCTTC,NA,TRBJ1-2,TRBD1,TRBV3-1/TRBV3-2
CASSQDLAVGTDTQYF,TGTGCCAGCAGCCAAGATCTAGCGGTGGGCACAGATACGCAGTATTTT,NA,TRBJ2-3,TRBD2,TRBV14
CASSLDPTGQRFTEAFF,TGTGCCAGCAGCTTGGACCCTACAGGTCAAAGATTCACTGAAGCTTTCTTT,NA,TRBJ1-1,NA,TRBV5-5
CASSYRQGFEAFF,TGTGCCAGCAGTTACCGTCAGGGGTTTGAAGCTTTCTTT,NA,TRBJ1-1,NA,TRBV6-5
CASTRTDTPNTEAFF,TGTGCCAGCACCCGGACAGACACTCCGAACACTGAAGCTTTCTTT,NA,TRBJ1-1,NA,TRBV6-5
CAWSAPDRFNEKLFF,TGTGCCTGGAGTGCACCCGACAGGTTTAATGAAAAACTGTTTTTT,NA,TRBJ1-4,NA,TRBV30
CASSYPPVYEQYF,TGTGCCAGCAGTTACCCCCCTGTCTACGAGCAGTACTTC,NA,TRBJ2-7,NA,TRBV6-6
CASSTGQTNEKLFF,TGTGCCAGCTCAACGGGACAGACGAATGAAAAACTGTTTTTT,NA,TRBJ1-4,TRBD1,TRBV18
CASSQSPFRVRGYGYTF,TGTGCCAGCAGCCAAAGCCCCTTCAGGGTCCGTGGCTATGGCTACACCTTC,NA,TRBJ1-2,NA,TRBV3-1/TRBV3-2
CASRTQGLGGYTF,TGTGCCAGCAGGACACAGGGTCTGGGAGGCTACACCTTC,NA,TRBJ1-2,NA,TRBV28
CASSQGDTHKKAFF,TGTGCCAGCAGCCAAGGGGACACCCATAAGAAAGCTTTCTTT,once,TRBJ1-1,NA,TRBV3-1/TRBV3-2
CASSSPQGPSYGYTF,TGTGCCAGCAGTTCACCTCAGGGGCCTTCCTATGGCTACACCTTC,NA,TRBJ1-2,NA,TRBV28
CASSVGPFSRFSYNEQFF,TGTGCCAGCAGCGTAGGTCCCTTTAGCCGTTTCTCCTACAATGAGCAGTTCTTC,few,TRBJ2-1,NA,TRBV9
CASSEAQGGRNQPQHF,TGTGCCAGCAGTGAAGCACAGGGAGGGCGCAATCAGCCCCAGCATTTT,NA,TRBJ1-5,NA,TRBV2
CASSFPTGEEQAFF,TGTGCCAGCAGTTTCCCGACAGGGGAAGAACAAGCTTTCTTT,NA,TRBJ1-1,TRBD1,TRBV28
CAISAGPGGNQPQHF,TGTGCCATCAGTGCAGGCCCGGGAGGCAATCAGCCCCAGCATTTT,NA,TRBJ1-5,NA,TRBV10-3
CASSLIAGAPSNYGYTF,TGTGCCAGCAGTTTAATCGCAGGGGCCCCGTCTAACTATGGCTACACCTTC,NA,TRBJ1-2,NA,TRBV28
CASSLSWAAQETQYF,TGCGCCAGCAGCCTAAGCTGGGCAGCCCAAGAGACCCAGTACTTC,NA,TRBJ2-5,NA,TRBV4-1
CASSADSDYGYTF,TGTGCCAGCAGTGCGGACAGCGACTATGGCTACACCTTC,once,TRBJ1-2,NA,TRBV2
CASSTREGATNEKLFF,TGTGCCAGTAGTACCAGGGAAGGTGCAACTAATGAAAAACTGTTTTTT,once,TRBJ1-4,NA,TRBV19
CASSWASVGTDTQYF,TGTGCCAGCAGTTGGGCTAGCGTCGGGACAGATACGCAGTATTTT,NA,TRBJ2-3,NA,TRBV2
CASSLGHSANYGYTF,TGCGCCAGCAGCTTGGGACACTCGGCTAACTATGGCTACACCTTC,NA,TRBJ1-2,NA,TRBV5-1